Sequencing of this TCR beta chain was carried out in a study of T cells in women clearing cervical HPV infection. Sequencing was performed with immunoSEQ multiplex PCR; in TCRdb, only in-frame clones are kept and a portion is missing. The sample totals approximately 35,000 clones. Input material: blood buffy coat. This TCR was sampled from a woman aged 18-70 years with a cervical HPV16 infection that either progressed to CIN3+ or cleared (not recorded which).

The CDR3 is CASSEVAGGDNEQFF. The covered CDR3 bases are TGTGCCAGCAGTGAAGTAGCGGGGGGAGACAATGAG. The V gene is TRBV6-1, the J gene TRBJ2-1; 10 bases agree with TRBD2. The CDR3 is cut off 3 residues early in the read; its end comes from the germline J gene. V shed 1 base, J shed 5 bases, and the junction held 2 bases outside the gene matches. Germline V gene data show CDR1 as MNHNS and CDR2 as SASEGT. This CDR3 is 15 amino acids long.